These T cell receptor beta chains were read from a single sample in a study of cytomegalovirus exposure and HLA in healthy donors. The protocol was immunoSEQ multiplex PCR, while the TCRdb copy is restricted to in-frame clones and leaves out a portion. Of roughly 180,000 clones in the sample, more than 65% were seen once. The sequenced material came from PBMCs. Source of these receptors: a female donor in good health and CMV-seronegative. Each CDR3 is given with its conserved first and last residue. The order of the fields is D gene, clone size, V gene, J gene, CDR3 length, CDR3 protein, CDR3 DNA. A D gene is named only where the DNA matches it firmly. A row's size may be missing; if present it is once, few, many or a size class.

d_call: TRBD1; clone_size: -; v_call: TRBV9; j_call: TRBJ1-2; cdr3_length: 16; cdr3_aa: CASSPPVSRGNYGYTF; cdr3_nt: TGTGCCAGCAGCCCTCCGGTGAGCAGGGGGAACTATGGCTACACCTTC
d_call: -; clone_size: -; v_call: TRBV28; j_call: TRBJ1-1; cdr3_length: 12; cdr3_aa: CASSLGGLEAFF; cdr3_nt: TGTGCCAGCAGTTTAGGAGGGCTTGAAGCTTTCTTT
d_call: TRBD1; clone_size: few; v_call: TRBV5-4; j_call: TRBJ2-1; cdr3_length: 14; cdr3_aa: CASSLAGGNNEQFF; cdr3_nt: TGTGCCAGCAGCTTGGCAGGGGGAAACAATGAGCAGTTCTTC
d_call: -; clone_size: -; v_call: TRBV2; j_call: TRBJ2-1; cdr3_length: 13; cdr3_aa: CASSGAGYNEQFF; cdr3_nt: TGTGCCAGCAGCGGGGCGGGGTACAATGAGCAGTTCTTC
d_call: -; clone_size: few; v_call: TRBV18; j_call: TRBJ2-1; cdr3_length: 18; cdr3_aa: CASSFRGAKLADYNEQFF; cdr3_nt: TGTGCCAGCTCATTCCGGGGGGCGAAGCTAGCGGACTACAATGAGCAGTTCTTC
d_call: -; clone_size: few; v_call: TRBV2; j_call: TRBJ1-1; cdr3_length: 14; cdr3_aa: CASSDGGRDTEAFF; cdr3_nt: TGTGCCAGCAGTGATGGAGGGCGGGACACTGAAGCTTTCTTT
d_call: TRBD1; clone_size: -; v_call: TRBV11-3; j_call: TRBJ2-7; cdr3_length: 13; cdr3_aa: CASSLDRTYEQYF; cdr3_nt: TGTGCCAGCAGCTTGGACAGGACCTACGAGCAGTACTTC
d_call: -; clone_size: -; v_call: TRBV28; j_call: TRBJ2-5; cdr3_length: 13; cdr3_aa: CASSFVREETQYF; cdr3_nt: TGTGCCAGCAGTTTCGTCAGGGAAGAGACCCAGTACTTC
d_call: -; clone_size: -; v_call: TRBV11-1; j_call: TRBJ2-7; cdr3_length: 12; cdr3_aa: CASRGDFYEQYF; cdr3_nt: TGTGCCAGCAGGGGAGATTTCTACGAGCAGTACTTC
d_call: -; clone_size: -; v_call: TRBV6-6; j_call: TRBJ2-5; cdr3_length: 14; cdr3_aa: CASSYKRVEETQYF; cdr3_nt: TGTGCCAGCAGTTACAAACGGGTAGAAGAGACCCAGTACTTC
d_call: TRBD2; clone_size: -; v_call: TRBV7-3; j_call: TRBJ2-1; cdr3_length: 14; cdr3_aa: CASSPTSGGNEQFF; cdr3_nt: TGTGCCAGCAGCCCGACTAGCGGAGGTAATGAGCAGTTCTTC
d_call: TRBD2; clone_size: once; v_call: TRBV2; j_call: TRBJ2-3; cdr3_length: 15; cdr3_aa: CASSKRGGQVDTQYF; cdr3_nt: TGTGCCAGCAGTAAGCGGGGGGGCCAAGTAGATACGCAGTATTTT
d_call: TRBD1; clone_size: few; v_call: TRBV27; j_call: TRBJ2-2; cdr3_length: 14; cdr3_aa: CASRLGQPNGELFF; cdr3_nt: TGTGCCAGCAGACTGGGACAGCCCAACGGGGAGCTGTTTTTT
d_call: -; clone_size: -; v_call: TRBV6-1; j_call: TRBJ2-5; cdr3_length: 13; cdr3_aa: CAGRLRGGETQYF; cdr3_nt: TGTGCCGGTCGACTGCGGGGTGGAGAGACCCAGTACTTC
d_call: -; clone_size: -; v_call: TRBV5-1; j_call: TRBJ2-7; cdr3_length: 15; cdr3_aa: CASSLGGGFSYEQYF; cdr3_nt: TGCGCCAGCAGCTTGGGGGGGGGCTTCTCCTACGAGCAGTACTTC
d_call: -; clone_size: -; v_call: TRBV7-3; j_call: TRBJ2-2; cdr3_length: 13; cdr3_aa: CASSSGVTGELFF; cdr3_nt: TGTGCCAGCAGCTCGGGGGTCACCGGGGAGCTGTTTTTT
d_call: -; clone_size: -; v_call: TRBV30; j_call: TRBJ1-1; cdr3_length: 12; cdr3_aa: CARTEVDTEAFF; cdr3_nt: TGTGCCCGGACCGAGGTGGACACTGAAGCTTTCTTT
d_call: -; clone_size: -; v_call: TRBV6-6; j_call: TRBJ2-7; cdr3_length: 11; cdr3_aa: CASSQTYEQYF; cdr3_nt: TGTGCCAGCAGTCAAACCTACGAGCAGTACTTC
d_call: -; clone_size: -; v_call: TRBV2; j_call: TRBJ1-1; cdr3_length: 13; cdr3_aa: CASRGQSAAEAFF; cdr3_nt: TGTGCCAGCAGGGGGCAGTCAGCCGCTGAAGCTTTCTTT
d_call: -; clone_size: -; v_call: TRBV5-1; j_call: TRBJ2-7; cdr3_length: 16; cdr3_aa: CASSFRVGRGSYEQYF; cdr3_nt: TGCGCCAGCAGCTTTAGGGTTGGCAGGGGATCCTACGAGCAGTACTTC
d_call: -; clone_size: -; v_call: TRBV6-1; j_call: TRBJ1-1; cdr3_length: 12; cdr3_aa: CASSDRGAEAFF; cdr3_nt: TGTGCCAGCAGTGACAGGGGTGCTGAAGCTTTCTTT
d_call: TRBD2; clone_size: -; v_call: TRBV6-6; j_call: TRBJ2-7; cdr3_length: 13; cdr3_aa: CASSYSRGSEQYF; cdr3_nt: TGTGCCAGCAGTTACTCGCGGGGGAGCGAGCAGTACTTC
d_call: TRBD1; clone_size: -; v_call: TRBV30; j_call: TRBJ1-1; cdr3_length: 14; cdr3_aa: CAWEDGQGFTEAFF; cdr3_nt: TGTGCCTGGGAAGACGGACAGGGGTTCACTGAAGCTTTCTTT
d_call: -; clone_size: -; v_call: TRBV7-2; j_call: TRBJ2-2; cdr3_length: 15; cdr3_aa: CASRPGNKNTGELFF; cdr3_nt: TGTGCCAGCAGACCCGGGAACAAGAACACCGGGGAGCTGTTTTTT
d_call: -; clone_size: -; v_call: TRBV14; j_call: TRBJ2-7; cdr3_length: 12; cdr3_aa: CASSLMGSEQYF; cdr3_nt: TGTGCCAGCAGCCTGATGGGGAGCGAGCAGTACTTC
d_call: -; clone_size: -; v_call: TRBV5-4; j_call: TRBJ2-3; cdr3_length: 14; cdr3_aa: CASSLLTSYDTQYF; cdr3_nt: TGTGCCAGCAGCTTGTTGACTTCCTATGATACGCAGTATTTT
d_call: TRBD2; clone_size: -; v_call: TRBV10-3; j_call: TRBJ2-2; cdr3_length: 15; cdr3_aa: CAISELAGGPGELFF; cdr3_nt: TGTGCCATCAGTGAACTAGCGGGGGGACCCGGGGAGCTGTTTTTT
d_call: TRBD1; clone_size: -; v_call: TRBV4-1; j_call: TRBJ1-5; cdr3_length: 17; cdr3_aa: CASSQGTGTYSNQPQHF; cdr3_nt: TGCGCCAGCAGCCAAGGGACAGGGACATATAGCAATCAGCCCCAGCATTTT
d_call: -; clone_size: -; v_call: TRBV19; j_call: TRBJ1-5; cdr3_length: 18; cdr3_aa: CASTSRLGGTLGNQPQHF; cdr3_nt: TGTGCCAGTACCTCCAGGCTGGGGGGGACCCTTGGCAATCAGCCCCAGCATTTT
d_call: TRBD2; clone_size: -; v_call: TRBV12-5; j_call: TRBJ2-1; cdr3_length: 16; cdr3_aa: CASDGVAGGSYNEQFF; cdr3_nt: TGTGCTAGTGACGGGGTAGCGGGAGGTTCCTACAATGAGCAGTTCTTC
d_call: -; clone_size: -; v_call: TRBV5-4; j_call: TRBJ2-3; cdr3_length: 19; cdr3_aa: CASSLDVSAGTLSTDTQYF; cdr3_nt: TGTGCCAGCAGCTTGGATGTGTCGGCGGGAACTCTAAGCACAGATACGCAGTATTTT
d_call: -; clone_size: -; v_call: TRBV9; j_call: TRBJ1-6; cdr3_length: 16; cdr3_aa: CASSVDWGQGNSPLHF; cdr3_nt: TGTGCCAGCAGCGTAGACTGGGGACAAGGAAATTCACCCCTCCACTTT
d_call: TRBD1; clone_size: -; v_call: TRBV7-2; j_call: TRBJ1-4; cdr3_length: 15; cdr3_aa: CASSPQGSPFEKLFF; cdr3_nt: TGTGCCAGCAGCCCACAGGGGTCACCGTTTGAAAAACTGTTTTTT
d_call: TRBD2; clone_size: once; v_call: TRBV27; j_call: TRBJ2-3; cdr3_length: 19; cdr3_aa: CASSSLGGRAGKGADTQYF; cdr3_nt: TGTGCCAGCAGTTCACTCGGCGGGAGGGCAGGAAAGGGCGCAGATACGCAGTATTTT
d_call: -; clone_size: few; v_call: TRBV28; j_call: TRBJ1-5; cdr3_length: 17; cdr3_aa: CASSSPLQIPGNQPQHF; cdr3_nt: TGTGCCAGCAGTTCCCCATTACAGATTCCGGGCAATCAGCCCCAGCATTTT
d_call: -; clone_size: few; v_call: TRBV19; j_call: TRBJ1-3; cdr3_length: 14; cdr3_aa: CASTPGGTGNTIYF; cdr3_nt: TGTGCCAGTACTCCAGGAGGCACTGGAAACACCATATATTTT
d_call: -; clone_size: few; v_call: TRBV19; j_call: TRBJ2-7; cdr3_length: 14; cdr3_aa: CASSTPGSSYEQYF; cdr3_nt: TGTGCCAGTAGTACCCCAGGAAGCTCCTACGAGCAGTACTTC
d_call: TRBD2; clone_size: -; v_call: TRBV12-5; j_call: TRBJ2-2; cdr3_length: 16; cdr3_aa: CASGLVPGREVRELFF; cdr3_nt: TGTGCTAGTGGTTTGGTCCCCGGGAGGGAGGTTAGGGAGCTGTTTTTT
d_call: -; clone_size: -; v_call: TRBV15; j_call: TRBJ2-7; cdr3_length: 14; cdr3_aa: CATSSSPTSYEQYF; cdr3_nt: TGTGCCACCAGCAGCTCCCCGACTAGTTACGAGCAGTACTTC
d_call: -; clone_size: -; v_call: TRBV5-4; j_call: TRBJ2-7; cdr3_length: 13; cdr3_aa: CASSSTGYHEQYF; cdr3_nt: TGTGCCAGCAGTTCTACAGGGTACCACGAGCAGTACTTC
d_call: -; clone_size: -; v_call: TRBV21-1; j_call: TRBJ2-1; cdr3_length: 15; cdr3_aa: CASSQHDRGEVWRFF; cdr3_nt: TGTGCCAGCAGCCAACACGACAGGGGGGAAGTTTGGAGGTTCTTC
d_call: TRBD2; clone_size: -; v_call: TRBV11-1; j_call: TRBJ2-3; cdr3_length: 16; cdr3_aa: CASSLGLAGGTDTQYF; cdr3_nt: TGTGCCAGCAGCTTAGGACTAGCGGGGGGCACAGATACGCAGTATTTT
d_call: -; clone_size: -; v_call: TRBV29-1; j_call: TRBJ1-1; cdr3_length: 14; cdr3_aa: CSVDVVQGGTEAFF; cdr3_nt: TGCAGCGTGGATGTCGTGCAGGGTGGCACTGAAGCTTTCTTT
d_call: TRBD2; clone_size: -; v_call: TRBV5-6; j_call: TRBJ2-5; cdr3_length: 14; cdr3_aa: CASSLASGGETQYF; cdr3_nt: TGTGCCAGCAGCTTGGCCTCCGGGGGGGAGACCCAGTACTTC
d_call: -; clone_size: -; v_call: TRBV2; j_call: TRBJ1-2; cdr3_length: 14; cdr3_aa: CASSAQTGNYGYTF; cdr3_nt: TGTGCCAGCAGTGCCCAGACAGGAAACTATGGCTACACCTTC